The 3 T cell receptor beta chains presented below share a single source sample, sequenced in a study of blood T cells in healthy people across ages. A J-beta primer mix and a sample-barcoded 5' primer were used in a second PCR of about 7 to 12 cycles. TCRdb processed the 5' RACE reads anew with MiXCR; each CDR3 protein has one entry. The sample gives around 990,000 distinct CDR3 sequences, approximately 25% of which show up once; around 0.7% is in the top ten. These data also formed part of another study, on T cells of mothers and their children.

Sequencing input: blood. The source of these receptors is a girl aged 2-9 years in good health.

The V gene is TRBV5-5, the J gene TRBJ2-1; 11 positions agree with TRBD2. Germline V gene lookup returns CDR1 SGHKS and CDR2 YYEKEE (reference sequence). After removal of 1 base from V and 8 bases from J, the junction contained 5 bases not matched to a gene. This CDR3 has 15 amino acids. In nucleotides, the CDR3 is TGTGCCAGCAGCTTGACTAGCGGGAGCGGGTATGAGCAGTTCTTC. Protein: CASSLTSGSGYEQFF.

Concerning this clonotype itself: One junction end disagrees with the germline gene, perhaps due to a read error. CDR3 DNA: TGTGCCAGCAGCCAAGGGGTGAGAAATTCACCTCTCCACTTT. Translated: CASSQGVRNSPLHF. The J gene is TRBJ1-6, the V gene TRBV3-1; no firm D call. The germline gives CDR1 LGHDT, CDR2 YNNKEL (reference sequence). This CDR3 has 14 amino acids.

This clonotype has a count of ten or more. J is TRBJ2-7 and V is TRBV4-3; possible D gene TRBD1, 6 bases. CDR1 and CDR2 from the germline V gene are LGHNA and YSLEER. The ends were cut back, 0 bases at V and 7 bases at J, with 10 bases in the middle. CDR3 length: 13 amino acids. The CDR3, as DNA: TGCGCCAGCAGCCAAGATACAGGGAAGGAGCAGTACTTC. Translated, it gives CASSQDTGKEQYF.